Presented here are 27 T cell receptor beta chains from one specimen sequenced in a study of Tregs in tolerant kidney transplant recipients (dated by TCRdb to between 2018 and 2021). The library was generated by the immunoSEQ multiplex PCR assay. TCRdb re-hosts the immuneACCESS table, in-frame sequences only. Its copies lack some clones; in the studies checked, an unresolved V gene accounts for under half of them, and the cause for the rest is not known. Counted in this sample were about 240,000 clones; 65% to 85% of them appeared once. 0.5% to 0.65% of the sample comes from the top ten. Sequenced input: CD4+ T cells from blood. The receptor source for this set is a human donor in good health.

The chain combines TRBV11-2 with TRBJ2-3; 14 nucleotides line up with TRBD2. This CDR3 region has 17 residues. With V trimmed by 5 bases and J by 1 base, 5 bases remained unmatched. CDR1 is SGHAT, CDR2 FQNNGV, per germline. CDR3 bases: TGTGCCAGCAGCCAGGGGACTAGCGGGGGCCGCACAGATACGCAGTATTTT. It is translated as CASSQGTSGGRTDTQYF.

The V gene is TRBV18, the J gene TRBJ2-7; no firm D call. The V gene's germline CDR1 is KGHSH and CDR2 LQKENI. The CDR3 sequence is 14 residues long. Trimming left V 5 bases short and J 0 bases short, with 11 bases between. The DNA of the CDR3 is TGTGCCAGCTCAGCCGTCTCTCCCTCCTACGAGCAGTACTTC. This encodes CASSAVSPSYEQYF.

This clone was recorded many times. The chain combines TRBV10-3 with TRBJ1-1; D possibly corresponds to TRBD1 (5 bases). V was cut by 3 bases and J by 1 base, with 9 bases left in between. The CDR3 covers 14 residues. The germline CDR1 and CDR2 sequences are ENHRY and SYGVKD. In nucleotides, the CDR3 is TGTGCCATCAGTGAATCACAGGAGAACACTGAAGCTTTCTTT. It translates to CAISESQENTEAFF.

This chain links TRBV4-1 with TRBJ2-7, with no clear D. CDR3 length: 17 amino acids. CDR1 and CDR2 (germline): MGHRA, YSYEKL. Deletions cut 3 bases from V and 2 bases from J, with 20 bases between. The CDR3 nucleotides are TGCGCCAGCAGCCACGTAAATGAACCCGCCCGAACCTACGAGCAGTACTTC. This gives the protein CASSHVNEPARTYEQYF.

CDR3 in amino acids: CASSPDGNQPQHF. The CDR3 DNA reads TGTGCCAGCTCACCGGACGGCAATCAGCCCCAGCATTTT. The chain carries TRBV18 and TRBJ1-5; D is unclear. The CDR3 has 13 amino acids. Trimming shortened V by 3 bases and J by 2 bases, and 5 bases separated the two germline ends. Germline CDR1 KGHSH, CDR2 LQKENI.

CDR3 sequence: CASSGTSGDTGELFF. The CDR3 bases are TGCGCCAGCAGCGGGACTAGCGGAGACACCGGGGAGCTGTTTTTT. The rearrangement uses TRBV5-1 and TRBJ2-2; 11 nucleotides line up with TRBD2. The CDR3 covers 15 residues. J was trimmed by 3 bases and V by 4 bases; bases with no gene match: 2. The germline gives CDR1 SGHRS, CDR2 YFSETQ.

V gene TRBV5-5 combines with J gene TRBJ2-3; 11 nucleotides agree with TRBD2. This CDR3 spans 15 amino acids. The germline CDR1 and CDR2 sequences are SGHKS and YYEKEE (reference sequence). V shed 1 base and J 3 bases; nucleotides not matched to a gene: 1. This chain's CDR3 is CASSLTSGSTDTQYF. CDR3 nucleotides: TGTGCCAGCAGCTTGACTAGCGGGAGTACAGATACGCAGTATTTT.

This clone was picked up a small number of times. The identical CDR3 is also encoded by other nucleotide sequences in the sample. The V call is TRBV5-1, the J call TRBJ2-7; TRBD1 or TRBD2 may be the D gene (5 bases each). Germline V CDR1 and CDR2: SGHRS, YFSETQ. The CDR3 extends over 14 amino acids. V was shortened by 0 bases and J by 3 bases, with 10 bases between the two germline ends. CDR3 in amino acids: CASSLGAGSYEQYF. The CDR3 region has the DNA TGCGCCAGCAGCTTGGGGGCAGGGAGCTACGAGCAGTACTTC.

Worth noting for this clone: The sample contains more than one DNA sequence encoding this CDR3. V is TRBV2 and J is TRBJ1-5, with TRBD1 identical over 7 bases. Germline loops: CDR1 SNHLY, CDR2 FYNNEI. The CDR3 has 13 amino acids. Trimming took 6 bases from V and 4 from J; bases not matched to a gene: 3. The CDR3 bases are TGTGCCAGCAGCCTACAGGGGAATCAGCCCCAGCATTTT. Protein: CASSLQGNQPQHF.

V usage is TRBV5-4 and J usage is TRBJ1-2; possibly TRBD1 for D (6 bases). Trimming removed 4 bases from V and 4 bases from J, with 11 bases in between. The germline gives CDR1 SGHNT, CDR2 YYREEE (reference sequence). The CDR3 length is 13 residues. The CDR3 here is CASSPTGTYGYTF. In nucleotides, the CDR3 is TGTGCCAGCAGCCCGACAGGCACCTATGGCTACACCTTC.

V gene TRBV6-5 combines with J gene TRBJ2-5; no firm D call. The CDR3 contains 13 residues. V was trimmed by 5 bases and J by 5 bases, leaving 12 bases between them. Germline V gene sequence: CDR1 MNHEY, CDR2 SVGAGI. The CDR3 bases are TGTGCCAGCAGTCGAAACCCCCTGGAGACCCAGTACTTC. This encodes CASSRNPLETQYF.

This clone has a single count. This chain connects TRBV29-1 to TRBJ2-3; perhaps D is TRBD1 or TRBD2 (5 bases each). Germline loops: CDR1 SQVTM, CDR2 ANQGSEA. V was trimmed by 1 base and J by 6 bases, leaving 17 bases between them. There are 15 residues in the CDR3. The CDR3 coding sequence is TGCAGCGTTGAAGCAGGGCTCGAACGGAGGGATACGCAGTATTTT. This gives the protein CSVEAGLERRDTQYF.

The chain employs TRBV29-1 and TRBJ1-2; 10 nucleotides match TRBD1. Germline trimming cut 5 bases from V and 1 base from J; bases unmatched to any gene: 10. The CDR3 is 16 amino acids. Germline values: CDR1 SQVTM, CDR2 ANQGSEA. As DNA, the CDR3 is TGCAGCGTTTCGTGGGACAGGGGTCCCGGTAACTATGGCTACACCTTC. It translates to CSVSWDRGPGNYGYTF. Looking up the rest from reference TRBV29-1 and TRBJ1-2 gives the full variable domain: SAVISQKPSRDICQRGTSLTIQCQVDSQVTMMFWYRQQPGQSLTLIATANQGSEATYESGFVIDKFPISRPNLTFSTLTVSNMSPEDSSIYLCSVSWDRGPGNYGYTFGSGTRLTVV.

This sequence joins TRBV7-2 and TRBJ2-1, with 10 positions matching TRBD2. Germline CDR1 and CDR2: SGHTA and FQGNSA. Trimming at V came to 6 bases and at J to 2 bases, leaving 7 bases not matched to a gene. CDR3 length: 16 residues. The CDR3 is CASSRQGTSAYNEQFF. CDR3 sequence (DNA): TGTGCCAGCAGTCGTCAAGGGACTAGCGCCTACAATGAGCAGTTCTTC.

The genes are TRBV5-4 and TRBJ2-7, with D maybe TRBD2 (5 bases). This CDR3 is 15 amino acids long. Trimming cost V 4 bases and J 2 bases, with 16 bases left between them. In germline, CDR1 is SGHNT, CDR2 YYREEE (reference sequence). CDR3: CASSNRAGHPYEQYF. The CDR3 bases are TGTGCCAGCAGCAACCGGGCGGGTCACCCCTACGAGCAGTACTTC.

V usage is TRBV25-1 and J usage is TRBJ1-2; D gene uncertain. CDR1 is MGHDK, CDR2 SYGVNS, per germline. The CDR3 has 12 residues. Trimming cost V 8 bases and J 0 bases, with 7 bases left between them. In DNA form, the CDR3 reads TGTGCCAGCCGGGGTGCTAACTATGGCTACACCTTC. It yields the protein CASRGANYGYTF.

This clone was detected a few times. V is TRBV2 and J is TRBJ2-3; no firm D call. Trimming pared 7 bases from V and 3 bases from J, leaving 8 bases between. The CDR3 runs 12 residues. Germline V CDR1 and CDR2: SNHLY, FYNNEI. CDR3 sequence (DNA): TGTGCCAGCAATGAGGCTACAGATACGCAGTATTTT. The encoded protein is CASNEATDTQYF.

The CDR3 reads CALKLIGTRNEKLFF. CDR3 DNA: TGTGCCTTGAAACTTATCGGGACTCGTAATGAAAAACTGTTTTTT. This chain connects TRBV30 to TRBJ1-4; tentative D call: TRBD1 (5 bases). Per germline, CDR1 GTSNPN and CDR2 SVGIG (reference sequence). The ends were cut back, 7 bases at V and 4 bases at J, with 19 bases in the middle. The CDR3 sequence is 15 residues long.

V and J are TRBV7-9 and TRBJ2-3; D is ambiguous. Trimming removed 7 bases at V and 7 bases at J, with 15 bases between. Germline CDR1 SEHNR, CDR2 FQNEAQ (reference sequence). This CDR3 is built from 13 residues. The CDR3 DNA follows: TGTGCCAGCACCCCAGCTTCGAGAAATACGCAGTATTTT. Translation: CASTPASRNTQYF.

The chain carries TRBV7-6 and TRBJ2-1, with D unresolved. CDR1 is SGHVS, CDR2 FNYEAQ, per germline. V gave up 5 bases and J gave up 6 bases, with 11 bases separating them. CDR3 length equals 13 residues. CDR3 DNA sequence: TGTGCCAGCAGCCCCGTCCCATCCAATGAGCAGTTCTTC. It encodes CASSPVPSNEQFF.

The V and J genes are TRBV6-1 and TRBJ1-5, with 9 bases aligning to TRBD1. The CDR3 is 15 amino acids. J gave up 5 bases and V 6 bases, and 8 bases lay outside the gene matches. CDR1 and CDR2 (germline): MNHNS, SASEGT. The CDR3 coding sequence is TGTGCCAGCAGCCCTTCGACAGGGGGGTATCAGCCCCAGCATTTT. This codes for CASSPSTGGYQPQHF.

The chain combines TRBV5-8 with TRBJ1-2; TRBD1 matches 7 bases. The V gene's germline CDR1 is SGHTS and CDR2 YDEGEE. This CDR3 comprises 13 residues. V lost 4 bases to trimming and J lost 3 bases; unmatched junction nucleotides: 3. The CDR3 reads CASSHGQDYGYTF. DNA of the CDR3: TGTGCCAGCAGCCACGGACAGGACTATGGCTACACCTTC.

The J gene is TRBJ1-1, the V gene TRBV30, with 7 bases aligning to TRBD1. V lost 2 bases, J lost 10 bases, and 7 bases stayed unmatched. CDR3 length: 12 amino acids. Looked up from germline, CDR1 is GTSNPN and CDR2 is SVGIG (reference sequence). The CDR3 DNA follows: TGTGCCTGGAGTCGAACAGGGGATAGAGCTTTCTTT. Protein: CAWSRTGDRAFF.

This chain connects TRBV5-4 to TRBJ1-4; TRBD1 aligns across 11 bases. This CDR3 is 15 amino acids long. Germline V gives CDR1 SGHNT, CDR2 YYREEE (reference sequence). J was trimmed by 7 bases and V by 4 bases; bases with no gene match: 6. The CDR3 nucleotides are TGTGCCAGCAGCCCAGCGGGACAGGGGGGTGAAAAACTGTTTTTT. Its protein is CASSPAGQGGEKLFF.

The gene calls are TRBV7-9 and TRBJ1-1; D perhaps matches TRBD1 (5 bases). With 4 bases removed from V and 3 bases from J, the gap between germline ends came to 18 bases. The CDR3 is 16 residues long. Germline CDR1 SEHNR, CDR2 FQNEAQ (reference sequence). The CDR3 region has the DNA TGTGCCAGCAGCTCCCTCCTCCGGGGCAGGGACACTGAAGCTTTCTTT. This codes for CASSSLLRGRDTEAFF.

This clone has just a few counts. This chain connects TRBV2 to TRBJ1-2; D call uncertain. The CDR3 totals 14 residues. The V gene's germline CDR1 is SNHLY and CDR2 FYNNEI. With 5 bases removed from V and 4 bases from J, the gap between germline ends came to 14 bases. The CDR3 here is CASSYGPAGYGYTF. CDR3 coding DNA: TGTGCCAGCAGTTACGGGCCGGCCGGCTATGGCTACACCTTC.

The V call is TRBV30, the J call TRBJ2-7; perhaps TRBD2 as D (7 bases). The CDR3 has 14 amino acids. Between the trimmed V and J ends, which lost 4 bases and 3 bases, there was a span of 16 bases. Germline CDR1 and CDR2: GTSNPN and SVGIG (reference sequence). CDR3 sequence (DNA): TGTGCCTGGATAGGTCGGGGGGCTGGCTACGAGCAGTACTTC. It specifies CAWIGRGAGYEQYF.